These T cell receptor beta chains were read from a single sample in a study of cytomegalovirus exposure and HLA in healthy donors. Clones were sequenced by immunoSEQ multiplex PCR, and TCRdb holds only the in-frame ones, with some missing. The table has approximately 190,000 clones, around 83% seen once. Sequencing was done on a sample of PBMCs. The receptors shown here come from a woman under 30 in good health and CMV-seronegative. CDR3s include the opening cysteine and the closing phenylalanine or tryptophan. The D gene is left open where the match is weak. The size field is filled for only some rows; it gives once, few, many or a size class.

V: TRBV14
D: -
size: -
J: TRBJ2-7
DNA: TGTGCCAGCAGCCAAGGTGGAGGCTTGCTCTACGAGCAGTACTTC
CDR3: CASSQGGGLLYEQYF

V: TRBV5-1
D: -
size: -
J: TRBJ2-1
DNA: TGCGCCAGCAGCCGGGAGATCCATGAGCAGTTCTTC
CDR3: CASSREIHEQFF

V: TRBV27
D: -
size: -
J: TRBJ2-6
DNA: TGTGCCAGCAGTTCAGGGAACGGGGCCAACGTCCTGACTTTC
CDR3: CASSSGNGANVLTF

V: TRBV6-1
D: -
size: few
J: TRBJ2-3
DNA: TGTGCCAGCAGTGAAGCATACACAGATACGCAGTATTTT
CDR3: CASSEAYTDTQYF

V: TRBV6-6
D: TRBD1
size: -
J: TRBJ2-7
DNA: TGTGCCAGCAGCCGGGGACAGGGTTTACACGAGCAGTACTTC
CDR3: CASSRGQGLHEQYF

V: TRBV6-1
D: -
size: -
J: TRBJ1-1
DNA: TGTGCCAGCAGGGAAGCGCTCAGAAGGGGCAACACTGAAGCTTTCTTT
CDR3: CASREALRRGNTEAFF

V: TRBV7-2
D: TRBD2
size: once
J: TRBJ2-3
DNA: TGTGCCAGCAGCGCCGGGACTAGCGCAACAGATACGCAGTATTTT
CDR3: CASSAGTSATDTQYF

V: TRBV5-1
D: TRBD2
size: -
J: TRBJ2-3
DNA: TGCGCCAGCACCCTAGCGGGAGGGGGCACAGATACGCAGTATTTT
CDR3: CASTLAGGGTDTQYF

V: TRBV5-1
D: TRBD1
size: -
J: TRBJ2-5
DNA: TGCGCCAGCAGCTACGGGGCAGGGGGAAGACAAGAGACCCAGTACTTC
CDR3: CASSYGAGGRQETQYF

V: TRBV30
D: -
size: -
J: TRBJ2-3
DNA: TGTGCCTACACCGACTATGAGACAGATACGCAGTATTTT
CDR3: CAYTDYETDTQYF

V: TRBV5-4
D: TRBD2
size: once
J: TRBJ2-5
DNA: TGTGCCAGCAGCTTTGGGGGGGTAGTGACCCAGTACTTC
CDR3: CASSFGGVVTQYF

V: TRBV28
D: -
size: few
J: TRBJ1-4
DNA: TGTGCCAGCAGCGCAGGTGGTGAAAAACTGTTTTTT
CDR3: CASSAGGEKLFF

V: TRBV2
D: TRBD2
size: -
J: TRBJ2-3
DNA: TGTGCCAGCAGACTAGCGGGGTCCACAGATACGCAGTATTTT
CDR3: CASRLAGSTDTQYF

V: TRBV7-9
D: -
size: -
J: TRBJ2-5
DNA: TGTGCCAGCAGCTTAGCTTCCTCCCCGGGGAAAGGAAAAGAGACCCAGTACTTC
CDR3: CASSLASSPGKGKETQYF

V: TRBV12-5
D: -
size: once
J: TRBJ1-6
DNA: TGTGCTAGTGGTTTGGGAACACCGAATTCACCCCTCCACTTT
CDR3: CASGLGTPNSPLHF

V: TRBV2
D: TRBD2
size: -
J: TRBJ2-1
DNA: TGTGCCAGCAGTTCAACTAGCGGGAGGAATGAGCAGTTCTTC
CDR3: CASSSTSGRNEQFF

V: TRBV7-8
D: -
size: -
J: TRBJ2-5
DNA: TGTGCCAGCAGCTTATTCTCCGACCAAGAGACCCAGTACTTC
CDR3: CASSLFSDQETQYF

V: TRBV5-1
D: TRBD1
size: -
J: TRBJ2-7
DNA: TGCGCCAGCAGCTTGGGACAGGGGCCCTACGAGCAGTACTTC
CDR3: CASSLGQGPYEQYF

V: TRBV2
D: -
size: -
J: TRBJ2-1
DNA: TGTGCCAGCAGTGAAGCGCAGGCCCTAGAGCAGTTCTTC
CDR3: CASSEAQALEQFF

V: TRBV10-3
D: TRBD2
size: -
J: TRBJ2-7
DNA: TGTGCCATCAGTGACCTTAGCGGGGGTTCCTACGAGCAGTACTTC
CDR3: CAISDLSGGSYEQYF

V: TRBV7-8
D: -
size: -
J: TRBJ2-2
DNA: TGTGCCAGCAGCTTCGGGGACGGGGAGCTGTTTTTT
CDR3: CASSFGDGELFF

V: TRBV15
D: -
size: -
J: TRBJ1-4
DNA: TGTGCCACCAGCAGAGATTCGAGCCCAGGGGTCCTTAATGAAAAACTGTTTTTT
CDR3: CATSRDSSPGVLNEKLFF

V: TRBV11-2
D: -
size: -
J: TRBJ1-2
DNA: TGTGCCAGCAGCTTAGGTCAGGGTAACTATGGCTACACCTTC
CDR3: CASSLGQGNYGYTF

V: TRBV19
D: -
size: once
J: TRBJ2-5
DNA: TGTGCCAGTAGTATAGAGGCAGGGAGGCAGACCCAGTACTTC
CDR3: CASSIEAGRQTQYF

V: TRBV18
D: TRBD2
size: -
J: TRBJ2-2
DNA: TGTGCCAGCTCAAGCGCAGCGGGAGGTCGTAACGGGGAGCTGTTTTTT
CDR3: CASSSAAGGRNGELFF

V: TRBV7-9
D: -
size: -
J: TRBJ1-4
DNA: TGTGCCAGCATCTCCTCTGGGGCTTGGTCTGGGAAACTGTTTTTT
CDR3: CASISSGAWSGKLFF

V: TRBV15
D: -
size: -
J: TRBJ2-1
DNA: TGTGCCACCAGCAACCGGCGGGACTTGGGCAATGAGCAGTTCTTC
CDR3: CATSNRRDLGNEQFF

V: TRBV11-2
D: TRBD2
size: few
J: TRBJ2-3
DNA: TGTGCCAGCAGCTTAGAAGGATGGGGGGGAGATACGCAGTATTTT
CDR3: CASSLEGWGGDTQYF

V: TRBV11-2
D: -
size: -
J: TRBJ1-1
DNA: TGTGCCAGCAGCTTAGATGGGCAGGGTGTCACTGAAGCTTTCTTT
CDR3: CASSLDGQGVTEAFF

V: TRBV5-3
D: TRBD1
size: -
J: TRBJ1-3
DNA: TGTGCCAGAAGTTACGACAGGGCCTCTGGAAACACCATATATTTT
CDR3: CARSYDRASGNTIYF

V: TRBV9
D: -
size: -
J: TRBJ1-4
DNA: TGTGCCAGCAGCGGGTCAATTGGAGAGCTGTTTTTT
CDR3: CASSGSIGELFF

V: TRBV5-5
D: -
size: -
J: TRBJ1-1
DNA: TGTGCCAGCAGCTTGGCACAGGTGGGTGAAGCTTTCTTT
CDR3: CASSLAQVGEAFF

V: TRBV4-1
D: TRBD2
size: -
J: TRBJ2-5
DNA: TGCGCCAGCAGCCAAGGGGGTAGCGGGGGGGCCGGGGAGACCCAGTACTTC
CDR3: CASSQGGSGGAGETQYF

V: TRBV19
D: -
size: few
J: TRBJ1-5
DNA: TGTGCCAGTAGGGAAGGGGGACGCAATCAGCCCCAGCATTTT
CDR3: CASREGGRNQPQHF

V: TRBV6-5
D: -
size: -
J: TRBJ2-7
DNA: TGTGCCAGCAGGAACACAGTGATCTCCTACGAGCAGTACTTC
CDR3: CASRNTVISYEQYF

V: TRBV7-9
D: -
size: -
J: TRBJ2-2
DNA: TGTGCCAGCAGCTCGGAGGGGCAGGGTGAGCTGTTTTTT
CDR3: CASSSEGQGELFF

V: TRBV5-1
D: TRBD2
size: -
J: TRBJ2-7
DNA: TGCGCCAGCAGCCAGGGACTAGCGGGTGAGTTCTACGAGCAGTACTTC
CDR3: CASSQGLAGEFYEQYF

V: TRBV30
D: -
size: few
J: TRBJ1-1
DNA: TGTGCCTGGACCCGCGGGGGCTCGGGCACTGAAGCTTTCTTT
CDR3: CAWTRGGSGTEAFF

V: TRBV2
D: TRBD1
size: few
J: TRBJ1-5
DNA: TGTGCCAGCAGTGGACAGGGTGGCAATCAGCCCCAGCATTTT
CDR3: CASSGQGGNQPQHF

V: TRBV19
D: -
size: -
J: TRBJ1-5
DNA: TGTGCCAGTAGCGGACAGCCTTATAGCAATCAGCCCCAGCATTTT
CDR3: CASSGQPYSNQPQHF

V: TRBV19
D: -
size: -
J: TRBJ1-5
DNA: TGTGCCAGTAGTCTGGGGCAGGGTAATCAGCCCCAGCATTTT
CDR3: CASSLGQGNQPQHF

V: TRBV28
D: TRBD2
size: -
J: TRBJ2-1
DNA: TGTGCCAGCAGCCTAGCGGGAGTATATAATAATGAGCAGTTCTTC
CDR3: CASSLAGVYNNEQFF

V: TRBV7-9
D: TRBD1
size: -
J: TRBJ1-6
DNA: TGTTCCAGCAGCTTAGGCGACAGGGATAATTCACCCCTCCACTTT
CDR3: CSSSLGDRDNSPLHF

V: TRBV9
D: TRBD1
size: -
J: TRBJ1-1
DNA: TGTGCCAGCAGCCCAACAGGGGCGGGGAACACTGAAGCTTTCTTT
CDR3: CASSPTGAGNTEAFF

V: TRBV6-1
D: TRBD2
size: few
J: TRBJ2-1
DNA: TGTGCCAGCAACCAACTAGCGGGGGCGGGGAATGAGCAGTTCTTC
CDR3: CASNQLAGAGNEQFF

V: TRBV10-1
D: -
size: -
J: TRBJ2-7
DNA: TGCGCCAGCAGCGTTCTCTCCCCCTACGAGCAGTACTTC
CDR3: CASSVLSPYEQYF

V: TRBV5-6
D: -
size: few
J: TRBJ1-1
DNA: TGTGCCAGCAGCTTAGTGAAGAGAAACACTGAAGCTTTCTTT
CDR3: CASSLVKRNTEAFF

V: TRBV15
D: TRBD1
size: -
J: TRBJ2-7
DNA: TGTGCCACCAGTCGACAGGGGAAGGGGTACGAGCAGTACTTC
CDR3: CATSRQGKGYEQYF

V: TRBV29-1
D: TRBD2
size: -
J: TRBJ2-7
DNA: TGCAGCGTTGAAGATTGGAGCGGCGGGAGGACTTACGAGCAGTACTTC
CDR3: CSVEDWSGGRTYEQYF

V: TRBV5-1
D: -
size: -
J: TRBJ2-6
DNA: TGCGCCAGCAGCTTATTTTCTCTGGGGGCCAACGTCCTGACTTTC
CDR3: CASSLFSLGANVLTF

V: TRBV7-9
D: TRBD1
size: -
J: TRBJ2-1
DNA: TGTGCCAGCAGCCCTAAGGAGGACAGGATCAATGAGCAGTTCTTC
CDR3: CASSPKEDRINEQFF

V: TRBV6-5
D: -
size: few
J: TRBJ2-5
DNA: TGTGCCAGCAGTTACGGAAGCGGACTCGAAAGAGAGACCCAGTACTTC
CDR3: CASSYGSGLERETQYF

V: TRBV9
D: TRBD2
size: -
J: TRBJ2-7
DNA: TGTGCCAGCAGCGTGGGGACTAGCGGGGGATTCTCCTACGAGCAGTACTTC
CDR3: CASSVGTSGGFSYEQYF

V: TRBV5-1
D: TRBD1
size: once
J: TRBJ2-7
DNA: TGCGCCAGCAGCTTGCAACAGGGGGGCCACTACGAGCAGTACTTC
CDR3: CASSLQQGGHYEQYF

V: TRBV27
D: -
size: -
J: TRBJ1-1
DNA: TGTGCCAGCAGTCGTCTCTTTTTGGGGGGTACGAACACTGAAGCTTTCTTT
CDR3: CASSRLFLGGTNTEAFF

V: TRBV7-2
D: -
size: -
J: TRBJ2-1
DNA: TGTGCCAGCAGCTTCGCCTTCAGCTCCTACAATGAGCAGTTCTTC
CDR3: CASSFAFSSYNEQFF

V: TRBV30
D: TRBD2
size: -
J: TRBJ2-6
DNA: TGTGCCTGGATACGAGCGGGAGTATCTGGGGCCAACGTCCTGACTTTC
CDR3: CAWIRAGVSGANVLTF